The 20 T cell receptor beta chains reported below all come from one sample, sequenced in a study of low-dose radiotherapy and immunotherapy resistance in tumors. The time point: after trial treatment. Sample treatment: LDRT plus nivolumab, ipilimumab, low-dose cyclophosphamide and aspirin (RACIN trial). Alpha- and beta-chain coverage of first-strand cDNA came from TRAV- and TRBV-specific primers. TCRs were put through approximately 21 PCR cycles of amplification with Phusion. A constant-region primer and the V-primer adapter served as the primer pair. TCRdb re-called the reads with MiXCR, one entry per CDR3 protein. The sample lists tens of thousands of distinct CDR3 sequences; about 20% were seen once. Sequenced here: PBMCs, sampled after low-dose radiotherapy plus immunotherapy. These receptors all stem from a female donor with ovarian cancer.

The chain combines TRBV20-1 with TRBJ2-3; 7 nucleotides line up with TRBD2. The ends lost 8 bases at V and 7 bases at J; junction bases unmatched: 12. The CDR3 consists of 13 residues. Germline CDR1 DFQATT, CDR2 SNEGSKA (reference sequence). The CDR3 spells CSPNHGEGHTQYF. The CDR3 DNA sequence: TGCAGTCCGAACCACGGGGAGGGACATACGCAGTATTTT.

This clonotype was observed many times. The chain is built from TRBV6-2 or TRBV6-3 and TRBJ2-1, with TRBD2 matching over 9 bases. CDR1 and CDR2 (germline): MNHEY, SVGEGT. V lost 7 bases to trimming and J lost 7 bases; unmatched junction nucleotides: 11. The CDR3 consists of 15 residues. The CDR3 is CASTRLAEEGNEQFF. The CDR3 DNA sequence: TGTGCCAGCACCAGACTAGCGGAGGAGGGAAATGAGCAGTTCTTC.

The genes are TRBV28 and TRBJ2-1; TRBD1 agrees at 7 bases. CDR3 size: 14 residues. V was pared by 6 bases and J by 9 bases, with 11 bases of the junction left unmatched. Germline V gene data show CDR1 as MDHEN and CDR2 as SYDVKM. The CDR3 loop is CASSLTGTEAEQFF. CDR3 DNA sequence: TGTGCCAGCAGCTTAACCGGGACAGAGGCTGAGCAGTTCTTC. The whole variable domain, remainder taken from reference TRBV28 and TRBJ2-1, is DVKVTQSSRYLVKRTGEKVFLECVQDMDHENMFWYRQDPGLGLRLIYFSYDVKMKEKGDIPEGYSVSREKKERFSLILESASTNQTSMYLCASSLTGTEAEQFFGPGTRLTVL.

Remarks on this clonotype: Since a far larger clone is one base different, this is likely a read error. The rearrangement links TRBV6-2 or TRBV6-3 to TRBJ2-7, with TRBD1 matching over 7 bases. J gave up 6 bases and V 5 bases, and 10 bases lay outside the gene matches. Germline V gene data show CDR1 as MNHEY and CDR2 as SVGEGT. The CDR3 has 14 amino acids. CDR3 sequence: CASSARQGRSEQYF. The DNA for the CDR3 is TGTGCCAGCAGTGCCCGACAGGGACGGAGCGAGCAGTACTTC.

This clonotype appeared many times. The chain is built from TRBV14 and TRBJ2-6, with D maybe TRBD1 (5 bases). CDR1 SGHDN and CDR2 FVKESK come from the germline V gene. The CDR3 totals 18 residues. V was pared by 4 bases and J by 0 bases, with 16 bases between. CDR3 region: CASSRFGAQNSGANVLTF. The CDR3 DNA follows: TGTGCCAGCAGCCGCTTTGGGGCCCAGAACTCTGGGGCCAACGTCCTGACTTTC. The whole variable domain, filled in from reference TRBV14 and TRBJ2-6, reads EAGVTQFPSHSVIEKGQTVTLRCDPISGHDNLYWYRRVMGKEIKFLLHFVKESKQDESGMPNNRFLAERTGGTYSTLKVQPAELEDSGVYFCASSRFGAQNSGANVLTFGAGSRLTVL.

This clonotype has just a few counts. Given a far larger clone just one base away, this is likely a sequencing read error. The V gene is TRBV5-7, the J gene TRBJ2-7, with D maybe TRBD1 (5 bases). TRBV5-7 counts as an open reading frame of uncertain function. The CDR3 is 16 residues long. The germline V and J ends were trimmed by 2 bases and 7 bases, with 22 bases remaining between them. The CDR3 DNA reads TGTGCCAGCAGCTTCCTGGGGCAAGGCTCCTACAATGAGCAGTACTTC. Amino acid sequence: CASSFLGQGSYNEQYF.

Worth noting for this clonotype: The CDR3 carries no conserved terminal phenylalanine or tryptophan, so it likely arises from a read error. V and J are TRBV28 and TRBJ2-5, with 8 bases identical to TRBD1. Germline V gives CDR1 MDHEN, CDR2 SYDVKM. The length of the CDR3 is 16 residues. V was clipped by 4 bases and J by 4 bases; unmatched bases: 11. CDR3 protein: CASSSWDRNVRETQYI. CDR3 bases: TGTGCCAGCAGTTCTTGGGACAGGAATGTGCGAGAGACCCAGTACATC.

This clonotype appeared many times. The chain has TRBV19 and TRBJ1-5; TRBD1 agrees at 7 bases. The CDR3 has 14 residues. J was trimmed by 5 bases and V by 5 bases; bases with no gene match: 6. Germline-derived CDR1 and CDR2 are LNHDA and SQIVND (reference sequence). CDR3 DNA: TGTGCCAGTAGTCAACAGGGGTCGTATCAGCCCCAGCATTTT. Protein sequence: CASSQQGSYQPQHF.

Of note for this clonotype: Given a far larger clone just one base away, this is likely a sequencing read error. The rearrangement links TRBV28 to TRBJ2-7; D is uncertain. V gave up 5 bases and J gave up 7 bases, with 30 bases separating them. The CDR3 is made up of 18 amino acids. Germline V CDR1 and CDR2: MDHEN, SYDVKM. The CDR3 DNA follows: TGTGCCAGCAGTGAGTTTCCCACCCCTTTAAGCTCCTACAATGAGCAGTACTTC. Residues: CASSEFPTPLSSYNEQYF.

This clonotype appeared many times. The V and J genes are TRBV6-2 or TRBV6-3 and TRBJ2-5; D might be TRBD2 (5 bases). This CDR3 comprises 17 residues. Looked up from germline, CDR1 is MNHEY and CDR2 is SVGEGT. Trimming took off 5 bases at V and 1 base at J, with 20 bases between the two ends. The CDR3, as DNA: TGTGCCAGCAGTGACGCTCTGGCAGGACTCATCCAAGAGACCCAGTACTTC. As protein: CASSDALAGLIQETQYF.

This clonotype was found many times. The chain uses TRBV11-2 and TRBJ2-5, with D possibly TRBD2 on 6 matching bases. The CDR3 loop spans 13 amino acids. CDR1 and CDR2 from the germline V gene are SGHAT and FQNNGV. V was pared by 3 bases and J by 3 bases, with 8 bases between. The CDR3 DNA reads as TGTGCCAGCAGCTTTGCGGGAAAAGAGACCCAGTACTTC. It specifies CASSFAGKETQYF.

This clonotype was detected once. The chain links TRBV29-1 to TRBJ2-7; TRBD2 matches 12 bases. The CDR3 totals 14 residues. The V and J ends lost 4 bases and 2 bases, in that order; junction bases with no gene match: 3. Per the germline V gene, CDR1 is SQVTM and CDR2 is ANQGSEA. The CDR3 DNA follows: TGCAGCGTTGCGGGACTAGCGGGCCCCTACGAGCAGTACTTC. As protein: CSVAGLAGPYEQYF.

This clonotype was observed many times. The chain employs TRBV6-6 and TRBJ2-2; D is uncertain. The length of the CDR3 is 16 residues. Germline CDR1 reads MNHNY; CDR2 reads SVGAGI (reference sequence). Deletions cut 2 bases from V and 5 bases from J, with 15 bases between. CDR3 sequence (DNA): TGTGCCAGCAGTTACCATGATCCCCTCGGTACCGGGGAGCTGTTTTTT. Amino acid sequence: CASSYHDPLGTGELFF.

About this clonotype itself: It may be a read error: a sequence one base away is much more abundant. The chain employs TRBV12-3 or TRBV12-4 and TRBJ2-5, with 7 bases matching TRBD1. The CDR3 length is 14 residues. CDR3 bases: TGTGCCGGCAGCCAGACAGGGCCCAAAGAGACCCAGTACTTC. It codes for CAGSQTGPKETQYF.

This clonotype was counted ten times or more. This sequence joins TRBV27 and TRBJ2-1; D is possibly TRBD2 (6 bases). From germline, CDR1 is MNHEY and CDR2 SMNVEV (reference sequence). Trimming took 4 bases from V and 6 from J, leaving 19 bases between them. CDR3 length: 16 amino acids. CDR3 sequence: CASSSSDYLGANEQFF. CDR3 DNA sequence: TGTGCCAGCAGTTCCTCGGACTATCTTGGCGCCAATGAGCAGTTCTTC.

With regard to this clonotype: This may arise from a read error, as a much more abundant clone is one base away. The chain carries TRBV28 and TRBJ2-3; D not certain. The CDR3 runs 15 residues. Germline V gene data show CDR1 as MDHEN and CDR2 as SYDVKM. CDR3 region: CASISRPPSTDAQYF. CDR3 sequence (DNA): TGTGCCAGCATATCTCGCCCCCCCTCCACAGATGCGCAGTATTTT.

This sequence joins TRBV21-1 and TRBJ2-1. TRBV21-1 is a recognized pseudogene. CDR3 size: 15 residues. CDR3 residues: CASSLKASSYNEQFF. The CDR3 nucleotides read TGTGCCAGCAGCCTAAAGGCGAGCTCCTACAATGAGCAGTTCTTC.

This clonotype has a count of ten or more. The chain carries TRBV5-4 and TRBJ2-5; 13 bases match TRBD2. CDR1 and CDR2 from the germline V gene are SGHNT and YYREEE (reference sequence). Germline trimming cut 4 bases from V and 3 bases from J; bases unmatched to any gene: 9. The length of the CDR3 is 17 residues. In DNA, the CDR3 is TGTGCCAGCAGCCACCCACCCGGGACTAGCGGGGAAGAGACCCAGTACTTC. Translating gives CASSHPPGTSGEETQYF.

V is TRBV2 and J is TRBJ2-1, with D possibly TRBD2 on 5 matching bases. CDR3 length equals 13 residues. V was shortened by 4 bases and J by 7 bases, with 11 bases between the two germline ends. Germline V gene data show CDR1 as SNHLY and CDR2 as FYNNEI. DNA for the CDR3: TGTGCCAGCAGTGGGTTTCGGGAAAATGAGCAGTTCTTC. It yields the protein CASSGFRENEQFF.

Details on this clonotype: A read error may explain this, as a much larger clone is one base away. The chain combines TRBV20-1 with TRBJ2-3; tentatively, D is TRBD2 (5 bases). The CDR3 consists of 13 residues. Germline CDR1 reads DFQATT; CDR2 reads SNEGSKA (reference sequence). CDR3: CSTRDPLRDTQYF. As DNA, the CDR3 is TGCAGTACTAGAGACCCCCTAAGAGATACGCAGTATTTT.